This TCR beta chain came from a study of Ad26.COV2.S vaccination and SARS-CoV-2 variants. In the study overall: The donor belonged to the COV1001 Ad26.COV2.S trial arm.

Turning to this clone: Other DNA sequences in this sample translate to the same CDR3.

The germline V gene has CDR1 LGHDT and CDR2 YNNKEL (reference sequence). The CDR3 totals 13 residues. Deletions cut 3 bases from V and 3 bases from J, with 7 bases between. Clones were read by immunoSEQ multiplex PCR, and TCRdb kept only the in-frame ones, dropping some. The data hold about 680,000 clones, with about 90% observed a single time. The treatment was: over 15 received Ad26.COV2.S at low or high dose, single or two shots; a few received placebo; per-sample allocation not given. Repertoires come from day 63 after the first vaccine or placebo injection. Whoever gave the sample was an adult aged 18-55 years in Boston.

The genes are TRBV3-1 (or the pseudogene TRBV3-2) and TRBJ2-3; D gene uncertain. The sample in question was peripheral blood, obtained in a trial of Ad26.COV2.S vaccine versus placebo. The TCR comes from a person between 18 and 60 years old who received the Ad26.COV2.S COVID-19 vaccine or a placebo. The CDR3 bases are TGTGCCAGCAGCCAGGGCGGTACAGATACGCAGTATTTT. It translates to CASSQGGTDTQYF.